Listed below are T cell receptor beta chains from one sample, sequenced in a study of blood T cell repertoires in COVID-19. Assay used: immunoSEQ multiplex PCR; TCRdb lists only in-frame clones, some missing. Of hundreds of thousands of clones listed, around 84% are singletons. Sequencing input: PBMCs or T cells enriched from blood (not recorded which). These receptors were obtained from a man aged 25-40 years with acute COVID-19. Both conserved end residues are part of each CDR3. The order of the fields is CDR3 DNA, CDR3 protein, J gene, D gene, V gene, clone size. D genes are given only for firm matches. Not every row has a clone size; where given, it reads once, few, many or a size class.

TGTGCCATCAGCAACGACAGGGGGCATGGCTACACCTTC | CAISNDRGHGYTF | TRBJ1-2 | TRBD1 | TRBV10-3 | NA
TGTGCCAGTAGTCACCCGGGAGGGCAGCCCCAGCATTTT | CASSHPGGQPQHF | TRBJ1-5 | NA | TRBV19 | NA
TGTGCCAGCAGCCAAGGGGGGACAGGGGATTACTTC | CASSQGGTGDYF | TRBJ2-7 | TRBD1 | TRBV5-6 | NA
TGTGCCAGCAGCTCAGGGGGCGTCAATTCACCCCTCCACTTT | CASSSGGVNSPLHF | TRBJ1-6 | TRBD1 | TRBV2 | few
TGTGCCAGTCGAAGTGGACAGGGCCTAAGTGGCTACACCTTC | CASRSGQGLSGYTF | TRBJ1-2 | TRBD1 | TRBV19 | NA
TGTGCCAGCAGTGGTCCATGGGCCCCGAAAGATGGCTACACCTTC | CASSGPWAPKDGYTF | TRBJ1-2 | NA | TRBV6-4 | NA
TGTGCCAGCAGCGTAAGGGCTGGAGGCACTGAAGCTTTCTTT | CASSVRAGGTEAFF | TRBJ1-1 | NA | TRBV9 | NA
TGTGCCAGCAGCTTAGGCATAGATCAGCCCCAGCATTTT | CASSLGIDQPQHF | TRBJ1-5 | NA | TRBV11-2 | NA
TGCGCCAGCAGCAGCTCGACTCAAGGCTATGGCTACACCTTC | CASSSSTQGYGYTF | TRBJ1-2 | NA | TRBV5-1 | NA
TGTGCCACTTCGGGACAGGGCGGAAACACCATATATTTT | CATSGQGGNTIYF | TRBJ1-3 | TRBD1 | TRBV6-5 | NA
TGCAGCGCTGTCCTCGATGAAAAACTGTTTTTT | CSAVLDEKLFF | TRBJ1-4 | NA | TRBV29-1 | NA
TGTGCCAGCAGGAGGGCAATGAACACTGAAGCTTTCTTT | CASRRAMNTEAFF | TRBJ1-1 | NA | TRBV6-5 | NA
TGTGCCAGCAGTGAAGAACTCAGGGTCCCCCTATATGGCTACACCTTC | CASSEELRVPLYGYTF | TRBJ1-2 | NA | TRBV6-1 | once
TGTGCCAGCAGCTTGGAGGGACAGGGATTCGATCAGCCCCAGCATTTT | CASSLEGQGFDQPQHF | TRBJ1-5 | TRBD1 | TRBV11-2 | NA
TGTGCCAGCAGCCGCACTGAAGCTTTCTTT | CASSRTEAFF | TRBJ1-1 | NA | TRBV12-3/TRBV12-4 | once
TGTGCCAGCAGCAAATTAGCGGGACTGGCCCCCGGGGAGCTGTTTTTT | CASSKLAGLAPGELFF | TRBJ2-2 | TRBD2 | TRBV7-7 | NA
TGTGCCAGTACCATGGACGGGAGTAACTATGGCTACACCTTC | CASTMDGSNYGYTF | TRBJ1-2 | NA | TRBV19 | NA
TGTGCCAGCAGCCAAGACGAGGGAAGCAATCAGCCCCAGCATTTT | CASSQDEGSNQPQHF | TRBJ1-5 | NA | TRBV4-2 | NA
TGTGCCAGCAGCTTGGTAGGACTAGCGGGGGTCAGCTCCTACAATGAGCAGTTCTTC | CASSLVGLAGVSSYNEQFF | TRBJ2-1 | TRBD2 | TRBV7-3 | once
TGTGCCAGCAGTGGTCCCGAGTCACCCTACGAGCAGTACTTC | CASSGPESPYEQYF | TRBJ2-7 | NA | TRBV2 | NA
TGTGCCAGCAGCTTAAAGGGGGATCAGCCCCAGCATTTT | CASSLKGDQPQHF | TRBJ1-5 | NA | TRBV7-2 | NA
TGTGCCAGCAGCGCTCCGGGACAGGGGAATTCACCCCTCCACTTT | CASSAPGQGNSPLHF | TRBJ1-6 | TRBD1 | TRBV2 | NA
TGTGCCAGCAGGCGGGACAGGGGATCCTACGAGCAGTACTTC | CASRRDRGSYEQYF | TRBJ2-7 | TRBD1 | TRBV6-5 | NA
TGTGCCACCAGTGATTCGGTTTACAATGAGCAGTTCTTC | CATSDSVYNEQFF | TRBJ2-1 | NA | TRBV24-1 | NA
TGTGCCAGCAGCTTAGGGTTAGGGGGCGCAGATACGCAGTATTTT | CASSLGLGGADTQYF | TRBJ2-3 | TRBD1 | TRBV7-7 | once
TGTGCCAGCAGCTTCCTTGGGGCGCCAGATACGCAGTATTTT | CASSFLGAPDTQYF | TRBJ2-3 | NA | TRBV7-3 | NA
TGTGCCAGTAGTATAGACGGACAGGGGGCTAACCAAGAGACCCAGTACTTC | CASSIDGQGANQETQYF | TRBJ2-5 | TRBD1 | TRBV19 | NA
TGTGCCAGCTCACGAAGGACAGAAAACTATGGCTACACCTTC | CASSRRTENYGYTF | TRBJ1-2 | NA | TRBV18 | few
TGTGCCAGTAGTATTACAGGGGGCAGAGGGCAGCCCCAGCATTTT | CASSITGGRGQPQHF | TRBJ1-5 | TRBD1 | TRBV19 | NA
TGTGCCAGCAGTGCCCGACAGGGTGAGACCCAGTACTTC | CASSARQGETQYF | TRBJ2-5 | TRBD1 | TRBV6-4 | NA
TGTGCCAGTAGTATAGTCAGGGGACCAGCGGTTTTT | CASSIVRGPAVF | TRBJ1-4 | NA | TRBV19 | NA
TGTGCCAGCATTAAAGGAGGTAACAATGAGCAGTTCTTC | CASIKGGNNEQFF | TRBJ2-1 | NA | TRBV27 | NA
TGTGCCATCAGTGGGCAGGGGAATCAGCCCCAGCATTTT | CAISGQGNQPQHF | TRBJ1-5 | NA | TRBV10-3 | NA
TGCGCCAGCAGCCAAGAGAGGGACTATGGCTACACCTTC | CASSQERDYGYTF | TRBJ1-2 | NA | TRBV4-1 | NA
TGTGCCAGCAGCTTGGCCGGTTTGAGGGAGAACCAAGAGACCCAGTACTTC | CASSLAGLRENQETQYF | TRBJ2-5 | NA | TRBV5-4 | NA
TGTGCCAGCAGTCAGCGGACAGGGCCGAACACTGAAGCTTTCTTT | CASSQRTGPNTEAFF | TRBJ1-1 | TRBD1 | TRBV6-6 | NA
TGTGCCAGCAGTCGAACAGGGGGCACTGAAGCTTTCTTT | CASSRTGGTEAFF | TRBJ1-1 | TRBD1 | TRBV6-5 | NA
TGTGCCAGCAGCCTAGGGGACAGGGACGCTTTCTTT | CASSLGDRDAFF | TRBJ1-1 | TRBD1 | TRBV9 | NA
TGTGCCAGCAGCGGACCCCAGGGTATACCTTTCTTT | CASSGPQGIPFF | TRBJ1-1 | NA | TRBV11-2 | NA
TGTGCCAGCAGCAAGAGTTCGAGCAATCAGCCCCAGCATTTT | CASSKSSSNQPQHF | TRBJ1-5 | NA | TRBV7-9 | NA
TGTGCCAGCAGCTACGCGGGGGGATCTAGCACAGATACGCAGTATTTT | CASSYAGGSSTDTQYF | TRBJ2-3 | TRBD2 | TRBV5-4 | NA
TGTGCCAGCAGGACAGGCGGGGGGGCCGGGGAGCTGTTTTTT | CASRTGGGAGELFF | TRBJ2-2 | TRBD2 | TRBV6-5 | NA
TGTGCCAGCAAAAAAGACAGTCCCTACGAGCAGTACTTC | CASKKDSPYEQYF | TRBJ2-7 | NA | TRBV6-5 | NA
TGTGCCAGCAGCTTGATTGAGGGTGAAAAACTGTTTTTT | CASSLIEGEKLFF | TRBJ1-4 | NA | TRBV7-2 | NA
TGTGCCAGCAGCCGAGGGGGTCCTAACTATGGCTACACCTTC | CASSRGGPNYGYTF | TRBJ1-2 | NA | TRBV7-3 | NA
TGTGCCAGCAGCCAAGAAACCGTCAGGGGGCACACTGAAGCTTTCTTT | CASSQETVRGHTEAFF | TRBJ1-1 | TRBD1 | TRBV3-1/TRBV3-2 | NA
TGTGCCAGCAGCCCGCAGGACAGGGGAGGGTCCTACGAGCAGTACTTC | CASSPQDRGGSYEQYF | TRBJ2-7 | TRBD1 | TRBV7-9 | NA
TGTGCCAGCAGTCGTTTCGCAGGCATGAACACTGAAGCTTTCTTT | CASSRFAGMNTEAFF | TRBJ1-1 | NA | TRBV6-5 | NA
TGCGCCAGCAGCTTGGAAGGGGGAGGGGAATCATCTTCACCCCTCCACTTT | CASSLEGGGESSSPLHF | TRBJ1-6 | NA | TRBV5-1 | NA
TGTGCCAGCAGCTTAAACCTACCCACAGATACGCAGTATTTT | CASSLNLPTDTQYF | TRBJ2-3 | NA | TRBV7-2 | NA
TGTGCCAGCAGCCAAGATACAGGGAAGGGCATTCAGTACTTC | CASSQDTGKGIQYF | TRBJ2-4 | NA | TRBV3-1/TRBV3-2 | NA
TGTGCCAGCAGCTCCAGACGGGAAGCTAACTATGGCTACACCTTC | CASSSRREANYGYTF | TRBJ1-2 | NA | TRBV7-9 | NA
TGTGCCACCCGAAGGGGGACAGGTTGGGGAGATACGCAGTATTTT | CATRRGTGWGDTQYF | TRBJ2-3 | TRBD1 | TRBV7-2 | NA
TGTGCCACCAGTGATCCGAGCGGGGGGGCACTCTTTGAGCAGTTCTTC | CATSDPSGGALFEQFF | TRBJ2-1 | TRBD2 | TRBV24-1 | NA
TGTGCCACCAGCAGGGGATGGAATGAGCAGTTCTTC | CATSRGWNEQFF | TRBJ2-1 | NA | TRBV24-1 | NA
TGTGCCAGCAGGGGCGAGACCTACAATGAGCAGTTCTTC | CASRGETYNEQFF | TRBJ2-1 | NA | TRBV11-2 | NA